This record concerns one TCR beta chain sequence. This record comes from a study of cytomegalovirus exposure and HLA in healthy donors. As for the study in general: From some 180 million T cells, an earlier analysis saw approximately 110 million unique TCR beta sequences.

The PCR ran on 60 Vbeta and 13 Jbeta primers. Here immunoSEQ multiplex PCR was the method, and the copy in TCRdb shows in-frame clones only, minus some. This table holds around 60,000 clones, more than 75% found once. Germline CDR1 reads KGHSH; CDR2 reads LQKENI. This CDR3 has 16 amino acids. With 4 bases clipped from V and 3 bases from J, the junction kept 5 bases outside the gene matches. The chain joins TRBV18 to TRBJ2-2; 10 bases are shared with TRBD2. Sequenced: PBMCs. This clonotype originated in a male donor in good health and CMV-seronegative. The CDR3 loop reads CASSHIAGGDTGELFF. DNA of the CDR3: TGTGCCAGCTCACACATAGCGGGGGGAGACACCGGGGAGCTGTTTTTT.